Listed below are T cell receptor beta chains from one sample, sequenced in a study of tumor-infiltrating lymphocytes in localized non-small cell lung cancer. TCRdb's table, derived via immunoSEQ multiplex PCR, lists solely in-frame clones and lacks some. The sample lists 11,000 to 15,000 clones, less than 75% occurring once. Sequenced material: uninvolved lung tissue not adjacent to the tumor. Source of these receptors: a human donor with non-small cell lung cancer. Both conserved end residues are part of each CDR3. The D gene is left open where the match is weak. Some rows have no size entry. The others give once, few or many, or a class for an expanded clone.

d_call j_call clone_size v_call cdr3_aa cdr3_nt
NA TRBJ2-6 NA TRBV6-4 CASSDPSSGANVLTF TGTGCCAGCAGTGATCCCTCCTCTGGGGCCAACGTCCTGACTTTC
NA TRBJ2-7 few TRBV7-2 CASSLGGISYEQYF TGTGCCAGCAGCTTAGGGGGTATCTCCTACGAGCAGTACTTC
NA TRBJ1-5 NA TRBV30 CAWSDTGPGQPQHF TGTGCCTGGAGCGATACAGGCCCTGGTCAGCCCCAGCATTTT
TRBD1 TRBJ2-6 few TRBV7-3 CASSLSGTGSRSGANVLTF TGTGCCAGCAGCTTATCCGGGACAGGCTCTCGCTCTGGGGCCAACGTCCTGACTTTC
NA TRBJ1-1 NA TRBV5-1 CASSLDSGMNTEAFF TGCGCCAGCAGCTTGGATTCAGGAATGAACACTGAAGCTTTCTTT
TRBD2 TRBJ2-2 once TRBV5-1 CASSLIPAGAGELFF TGCGCCAGCAGCTTGATTCCGGCGGGGGCCGGGGAGCTGTTTTTT
NA TRBJ2-6 NA TRBV28 CASSLVLSSGANVLTF TGTGCCAGCAGTTTAGTCCTGAGCTCTGGGGCCAACGTCCTGACTTTC
NA TRBJ2-1 NA TRBV27 CASNHWRLDNEQFF TGTGCCAGCAATCATTGGCGGCTCGACAATGAGCAGTTCTTC
TRBD1 TRBJ2-3 NA TRBV9 CASSPALRQGFKITDTQYF TGTGCCAGCAGCCCCGCCTTGAGACAGGGTTTTAAAATTACAGATACGCAGTATTTT
NA TRBJ2-2 NA TRBV29-1 CSVPSMTGNTGELFF TGCAGCGTTCCAAGTATGACAGGAAACACCGGGGAGCTGTTTTTT
TRBD1 TRBJ2-7 NA TRBV30 CAWSDKLGTGEPEQYF TGTGCCTGGAGTGACAAATTAGGGACAGGGGAACCCGAGCAGTACTTC
TRBD1 TRBJ1-5 NA TRBV6-6 CASSTQGDEPQHF TGTGCCAGCAGTACACAGGGGGACGAGCCCCAGCATTTT
NA TRBJ2-2 NA TRBV7-9 CASSLALNTGELFF TGTGCCAGCAGCTTGGCCTTAAACACCGGGGAGCTGTTTTTT
TRBD2 TRBJ2-1 NA TRBV7-2 CASSLASLRRTSGRLGEQFF TGTGCCAGCAGCTTAGCCTCACTCAGGAGGACTAGCGGGAGATTAGGTGAGCAGTTCTTC
NA TRBJ1-1 NA TRBV12-1 CASSFGGACTEAFF TGTGCCAGCAGCTTTGGGGGGGCTTGCACTGAAGCTTTCTTT
NA TRBJ1-1 NA TRBV6-1 CASNIVGNTEAFF TGTGCCAGTAACATAGTAGGAAACACTGAAGCTTTCTTT
NA TRBJ2-3 NA TRBV27 CASSLAAGPSADTQYF TGTGCCAGCAGTTTAGCAGCAGGGCCCTCCGCAGATACGCAGTATTTT
NA TRBJ2-1 NA TRBV6-1 CASKMGAFYNEQFF TGTGCCAGCAAGATGGGGGCTTTTTACAATGAGCAGTTCTTC
NA TRBJ1-1 NA TRBV19 CARRKLGAGVMNTEAFF TGTGCCAGGAGGAAGCTTGGGGCAGGCGTTATGAACACTGAAGCTTTCTTT
NA TRBJ2-7 NA TRBV2 CASSEARLFTYEQYF TGTGCCAGCAGTGAAGCCCGCCTATTCACCTACGAGCAGTACTTC
TRBD2 TRBJ2-1 NA TRBV4-2 CASSQGAGGRNEQFF TGTGCCAGCAGCCAAGGAGCGGGAGGGCGGAATGAGCAGTTCTTC
TRBD1 TRBJ2-7 NA TRBV7-8 CASSTRQGASGYEQYF TGTGCCAGCAGCACCCGACAGGGGGCCAGCGGGTACGAGCAGTACTTC
NA TRBJ1-5 NA TRBV28 CASNGPRLGDQPQHF TGTGCCAGCAACGGACCCCGGCTAGGGGATCAGCCCCAGCATTTT
NA TRBJ2-3 few TRBV28 CASSYTDTQYF TGTGCCAGCAGCTACACAGATACGCAGTATTTT
NA TRBJ1-5 hyperexpanded TRBV10-3 CAISEGRNSNQPQHF TGTGCCATCAGTGAGGGTCGGAATAGCAATCAGCCCCAGCATTTT
NA TRBJ2-2 NA TRBV11-2 CASSLVPGAVGELFF TGTGCCAGCAGCTTAGTTCCAGGGGCGGTCGGGGAGCTGTTTTTT
NA TRBJ2-6 NA TRBV30 CAAKGAALLSGANVLTF TGTGCCGCTAAAGGAGCCGCGCTCCTCTCTGGGGCCAACGTCCTGACTTTC
TRBD1 TRBJ1-5 NA TRBV4-3 CASSTNAGGRQPQHF TGCGCCAGCAGCACTAACGCAGGGGGCCGCCAGCCCCAGCATTTT
NA TRBJ1-3 NA TRBV7-9 CASSLASGNTIYF TGTGCCAGCAGCTTAGCCTCGGGAAACACCATATATTTT
NA TRBJ2-7 NA TRBV29-1 CSVGGQAYEQYF TGCAGCGTTGGCGGACAAGCCTACGAGCAGTACTTC
NA TRBJ1-5 NA TRBV30 CAWSVGGRQPQHF TGTGCCTGGAGTGTCGGTGGGCGTCAGCCCCAGCATTTT
NA TRBJ1-1 NA TRBV5-1 CASSSLTVNTEAFF TGCGCCAGCAGCTCCCTGACGGTGAACACTGAAGCTTTCTTT
NA TRBJ2-2 NA TRBV28 CASSFPEKNTGELFF TGTGCCAGCAGTTTCCCGGAAAAAAACACCGGGGAGCTGTTTTTT
TRBD1 TRBJ2-3 NA TRBV5-4 CASSLVTGTTNTQYF TGTGCCAGCAGCTTGGTGACAGGGACCACGAATACGCAGTATTTT
NA TRBJ1-1 medium-sized TRBV5-4 CASSLIGVNTEAFF TGTGCCAGCAGCTTAATTGGGGTTAACACTGAAGCTTTCTTT
NA TRBJ2-7 NA TRBV29-1 CSVVRTLGGEQYF TGCAGCGTTGTAAGGACTTTGGGGGGCGAGCAGTACTTC
NA TRBJ1-2 NA TRBV9 CASSVELSFGGRGNYGYTF TGTGCCAGCAGCGTAGAACTTTCTTTTGGGGGGCGAGGGAACTATGGCTACACCTTC
NA TRBJ2-1 NA TRBV5-6 CASSWLTRNEQFF TGTGCCAGCAGCTGGCTGACTAGAAATGAGCAGTTCTTC
TRBD1 TRBJ2-3 NA TRBV5-1 CASSLGGSVDTQYF TGCGCCAGCAGCCTAGGGGGCTCAGTCGATACGCAGTATTTT
TRBD1 TRBJ1-5 once TRBV30 CAYTTGATQPQHF TGTGCCTACACGACAGGGGCGACTCAGCCCCAGCATTTT
NA TRBJ1-2 NA TRBV28 CASSDPNYGYTF TGTGCCAGCAGTGACCCTAACTATGGCTACACCTTC